What follows are 17 T cell receptor beta chains derived from one specimen sequenced in a study of identical twins. TCRdb recomputed calls from the 5' RACE reads with MiXCR, one row per CDR3 protein. The top ten clones hold roughly 4% of a sample with about 690,000 distinct CDR3 sequences, 21% of them seen once. These data are also associated with another study on T cells expressing NK-cell markers.

What was sequenced was PBMCs. The receptors come from a woman between 18 and 30 years old in good health.

The rearrangement joins TRBV4-3 to TRBJ2-5; D is unclear. Trimming removed 4 bases from V and 5 bases from J, with 11 bases in between. CDR3 size: 13 residues. The V gene's germline CDR1 is LGHNA and CDR2 YSLEER. The CDR3 DNA reads TGCGCCAGCAGCCCCGATCTTACCGAGACCCAGTACTTC. It translates to CASSPDLTETQYF.

This clonotype was observed a handful of times. V is TRBV5-1 and J is TRBJ2-1; D may be TRBD1 or TRBD2 (6 bases each). This CDR3 has 18 amino acids. Germline V gives CDR1 SGHRS, CDR2 YFSETQ. Trimming took off 3 bases at V and 1 base at J, with 20 bases between the two ends. The CDR3 loop reads CASSSKSSGEASYNEQFF. The CDR3 DNA reads TGCGCCAGCAGCTCCAAATCCTCAGGGGAGGCGTCCTACAATGAGCAGTTCTTC.

This clonotype was counted between two and nine times. The V call is TRBV5-6, the J call TRBJ1-3, with a weak D call TRBD1 (6 bases). The ends were cut back, 3 bases at V and 4 bases at J, with 20 bases in the middle. The CDR3 sequence is 17 residues long. CDR1 and CDR2 from the germline V gene are SGHDT and YYEEEE. For the CDR3, the DNA is TGTGCCAGCAGCTCGCCCCAAACAGGGCCAGGGGGAAACACCATATATTTT. Translating it yields CASSSPQTGPGGNTIYF.

V usage is TRBV12-3 or TRBV12-4 and J usage is TRBJ2-2; D might be TRBD2 (7 bases). V gave up 3 bases and J gave up 7 bases, with 15 bases separating them. The CDR3 spans 15 residues. The CDR3 here is CASSFWGGGGGELFF. The DNA for the CDR3 is TGTGCCAGCAGTTTCTGGGGGGGCGGAGGCGGGGAGCTGTTTTTT.

J is TRBJ2-4 and V is TRBV12-3 or TRBV12-4, with a weak D call TRBD1 (6 bases). The CDR3 extends over 15 amino acids. V was pared by 5 bases and J by 2 bases, with 13 bases between. The CDR3 DNA reads as TGTGCCAGCAGTCTCAGGGGAGCTCCCAAAAACATTCAGTACTTC. Translation: CASSLRGAPKNIQYF.

The chain joins TRBV20-1 to TRBJ2-5; 7 nucleotides match TRBD2. The CDR3 length is 16 residues. Germline V gives CDR1 DFQATT, CDR2 SNEGSKA (reference sequence). Unmatched junction bases numbered 11, after V lost 3 bases and J lost 1 base. The DNA for the CDR3 is TGCAGTGCTAGCGCGGTGAGCGGGGCACGCCAAGAGACCCAGTACTTC. The encoded protein is CSASAVSGARQETQYF.

This clonotype was observed many times. The chain uses TRBV7-3 and TRBJ2-1; the D is unclear. The CDR3 loop spans 14 amino acids. V lost 8 bases to trimming and J lost 5 bases, with 16 bases between them. Germline V gives CDR1 SGHTA, CDR2 FQGTGA. The CDR3 spells CASSPRIRDNEQFF. CDR3 nucleotides: TGTGCCAGCTCCCCTAGGATTAGAGACAATGAGCAGTTCTTC.

This clonotype was recorded many times. J is TRBJ2-1 and V is TRBV29-1, with 15 bases identical to TRBD2. J gave up 10 bases and V 5 bases, and 12 bases lay outside the gene matches. The CDR3 has 16 amino acids. CDR1 SQVTM and CDR2 ANQGSEA come from the germline V gene. The CDR3 bases are TGCAGCGTTCTGGCAGGGACTAGCGGGAGGCATCGGGAGCAGTTCTTC. Translating gives CSVLAGTSGRHREQFF.

The gene calls are TRBV7-9 and TRBJ2-1; D is undetermined. This CDR3 comprises 14 residues. Trimming shortened V by 4 bases and J by 8 bases, and 15 bases separated the two germline ends. Per germline, CDR1 SEHNR and CDR2 FQNEAQ (reference sequence). DNA of the CDR3: TGTGCCAGCAGCTCGGCAATAAGTGGCGATGAGCAGTTCTTC. It specifies CASSSAISGDEQFF.

This clonotype came up a few times. V usage is TRBV7-9 and J usage is TRBJ2-7; 10 positions match TRBD2. V trimming: 4 bases; J trimming: 0 bases; junction bases outside the gene matches: 3. Germline V gene lookup returns CDR1 SEHNR and CDR2 FQNEAQ (reference sequence). The CDR3 loop spans 15 amino acids. The CDR3 sequence: CASSSSGGSSYEQYF. Written as DNA, the CDR3 is TGTGCCAGCAGCTCTAGCGGGGGCAGCTCCTACGAGCAGTACTTC.

The V call is TRBV6-4, the J call TRBJ2-3; a weak D match, TRBD1 (6 bases). Germline CDR1 and CDR2: MRHNA and SNTAGT. Trimming took 9 bases from V and 0 from J, leaving 16 bases between them. This CDR3 is built from 15 residues. In DNA form, the CDR3 reads TGTGCCAGGACATTGACAGGACCTAGCACAGATACGCAGTATTTT. Its protein is CARTLTGPSTDTQYF.

The chain has TRBV20-1 and TRBJ1-1, with D unclear. Germline V CDR1 and CDR2: DFQATT, SNEGSKA (reference sequence). V shed 6 bases and J shed 1 base, with 12 bases lying between them. The CDR3 is made up of 13 amino acids. CDR3 loop: CSASGLRNTEAFF. The CDR3 nucleotides read TGCAGTGCGTCGGGGTTGAGGAACACTGAAGCTTTCTTT.

This sequence joins TRBV5-1 and TRBJ2-3; D ambiguous. V shed 1 base and J shed 0 bases, with 9 bases lying between them. The CDR3 has 15 amino acids. Germline-derived CDR1 and CDR2 are SGHRS and YFSETQ. The DNA for the CDR3 is TGCGCCAGCAGCTTGAGCACGACTAGCACAGATACGCAGTATTTT. Residues: CASSLSTTSTDTQYF. The full variable domain, in which reference TRBV5-1 and TRBJ2-3 provide the parts outside the CDR3, is KAGVTQTPRYLIKTRGQQVTLSCSPISGHRSVSWYQQTPGQGLQFLFEYFSETQRNKGNFPGRFSGRQFSNSRSEMNVSTLELGDSALYLCASSLSTTSTDTQYFGPGTRLTVL.

The rearrangement uses TRBV5-1 and TRBJ2-4; 11 bases are a match to TRBD2. V dropped 3 bases and J dropped 0; count of bases not matched to a gene: 8. Germline V lookup: CDR1 SGHRS, CDR2 YFSETQ. This CDR3 has 18 residues. Here the CDR3 reads CASSSGLAEILAKNIQYF. The DNA for the CDR3 is TGCGCCAGCAGCTCGGGACTAGCGGAGATACTAGCCAAAAACATTCAGTACTTC.

The chain recombines TRBV24-1 with TRBJ2-4, with 7 bases lining up with TRBD1. The V gene's germline CDR1 is KGHDR and CDR2 SFDVKD. The CDR3 length is 18 residues. The trim removed 1 base at V and 1 base at J, leaving 9 bases unmatched. CDR3: CATSDFRGQPLAKNIQYF. The CDR3 DNA reads TGTGCCACCAGTGATTTCCGGGGACAGCCGCTTGCCAAAAACATTCAGTACTTC.

Ten or more counts support this clonotype. The V call is TRBV6-5, the J call TRBJ2-7; D is unclear. The CDR3 loop spans 11 amino acids. Germline V CDR1 and CDR2: MNHEY, SVGAGI. Trimming removed 6 bases at V and 2 bases at J, with 5 bases between. The CDR3 DNA sequence: TGTGCCAGCAGCACCGCCTACGAGCAGTACTTC. Its protein is CASSTAYEQYF.

The J gene is TRBJ2-7, the V gene TRBV7-9, with 9 bases identical to TRBD1. CDR3 length equals 14 residues. J lost 3 bases, V lost 7 bases, and 7 bases had no gene match. Germline CDR1 and CDR2: SEHNR and FQNEAQ (reference sequence). DNA of the CDR3: TGTGCCAGCACCTCGGGACAGGGTAACTACGAGCAGTACTTC. Amino acids: CASTSGQGNYEQYF.